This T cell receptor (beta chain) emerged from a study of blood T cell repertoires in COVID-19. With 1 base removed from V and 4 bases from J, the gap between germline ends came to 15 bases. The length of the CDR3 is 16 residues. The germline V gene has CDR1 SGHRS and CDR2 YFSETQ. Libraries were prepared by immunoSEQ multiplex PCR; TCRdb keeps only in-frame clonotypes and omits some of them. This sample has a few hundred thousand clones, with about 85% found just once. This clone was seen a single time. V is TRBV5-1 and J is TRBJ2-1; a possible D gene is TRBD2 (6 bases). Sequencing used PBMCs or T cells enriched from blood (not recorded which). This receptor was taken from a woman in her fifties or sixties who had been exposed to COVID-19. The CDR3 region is CASSLLTSQRYNEQFF. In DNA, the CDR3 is TGCGCCAGCAGCTTGTTGACTAGTCAGAGGTACAATGAGCAGTTCTTC.